This TCR beta chain was profiled in a study of T cells in Graves' hyperthyroidism and ophthalmopathy (dated by TCRdb to between 2018 and 2021). Turning to the overall study: Peripheral blood was sampled at the time of initial diagnosis, prior to any treatment. To identify distinguishing TCR V-J signatures, a discovery cohort of around 100 patients was used, comprising fewer than 45 with Graves' ophthalmopathy and under 60 with stable Graves' hyperthyroidism. Prospective prediction of ophthalmopathy was tested in an independent validation cohort consisting of 18 to 20 hyperthyroidism patients and some 16 patients who later progressed to ophthalmopathy. The 75 to 100 discovery patients were divided at random into training and test sets in a 7:3 ratio. In more than 5 Graves' hyperthyroidism patients, the study also compared T-cell repertoires from thyroid tissue with T-cell repertoires from blood. Following sampling, methimazole starting at 30 mg daily was given to hyperthyroidism patients, and high-dose intravenous methylprednisolone was given to ophthalmopathy patients. The paper reports TCR Vbeta CDR3 sequencing of approximately 140 peripheral blood samples: 43 ophthalmopathy, under 85 hyperthyroidism and around 17 progressor patients.

The paper as a whole reports these results and caveats: A 13 V-J signature model separated ophthalmopathy from stable hyperthyroidism, with roughly 88% sensitivity and 81.08% specificity in cross-validation and 80%/75% in testing. Most expanded thyroid clonotypes (frequency above 0.001) were also detected in blood, suggesting blood repertoires may reflect thyroid immune responses. In validation, the model predicted progression to ophthalmopathy with just under 71% sensitivity and 72% to 75% specificity, a median of around 6.6 months before onset. Sample size was not statistically predetermined, and investigators were not blinded to group allocation.

Including the terminal cysteine and phenylalanine, the CDR3 comprises 15 residues. The kept DNA is CDR3 alone, 45 bases in frame from the first base. The germline V gene specifies SGHAT as CDR1 and FQNNGV as CDR2. V is shortened by 6 bases, J by 2 bases, and the region joining them spans 16 bases. Graves' hyperthyroidism was defined as stable when no progression to ophthalmopathy occurred over 18 months of follow-up. Hyperthyroidism patients were newly diagnosed, with disease duration under 2 months, and aged 18 to 65 years. Patients with uncontrolled infections, other autoimmune diseases, pregnancy or lactation were excluded. Diagnoses relied on clinical symptoms, serum thyroxine and TRAb, thyroid ultrasound and orbital computed tomography. PBMCs were isolated from 10 ml of fresh peripheral blood by Ficoll-Paque density gradient centrifugation. Total RNA was extracted using Trizol reagent, and RNA quality was assessed on an Agilent 2100 Bioanalyzer.

Comments on this clonotype: This clone's antigen is unknown. No base quality information exists; no much larger clone differs at one position.

The TCR beta CDR3 regions were amplified from the RNA transcripts. The TCR CDR3 was subjected to a first round of RT-PCR using the HTBI primer set and the Qiagen OneStep RT-PCR kit. Libraries were constructed in a second round of multiplex PCR, after which size selection and purification were performed. The libraries were sequenced on an Illumina HiSeq2000 using paired-end 100 bp reads. The authors' analysis ran thus. SOAPnuke was used to process the raw data, removing reads that contained adapters or uncalled bases, had a mean Phred below 15, or lacked an exact match to the constant primer or identifier. High-quality paired reads were merged with COPE v1.2.5, and unique nucleotide sequences were defined as clonotypes. MiTCR v1.1 was used to align clonotypes to the IMGT TRBV, TRBD and TRBJ reference segments. Analysis was restricted to V-J combinations with a frequency above 0.0001, which covered roughly 99% of repertoires. A TCS score was defined as the ratio of F50 (clonal expansion) to E x V (chaos), with BLOSUM62-based TCRdist applied between CDR3 peptides within each V-J. Welch's t-statistics and random forest reduced just over 500 V-J features to 13, which were used in a naive Bayes classifier (R e1071). In-frame beta chains were kept once TCRdb had trimmed the public reads at Q25 with fastp and called clones with MiXCR. Here each entry gathers all rows of one CDR3 protein and keeps the most common genes and DNA. None of the V and J calls come from the authors' own analysis; TCRdb made them. For this sample there are about 690,000 distinct CDR3 sequences; roughly a sixth appear just once. Clones ranked in the top ten supply 15% to 17% of the sample.

What was sequenced was blood. The source is a middle-aged man with Graves' hyperthyroidism. The rearrangement combines TRBV11-2 with TRBJ1-1; matching of 5 bases hints at TRBD1 as the D gene. The CDR3 amino acid sequence is: CASRVGTEDNTEAFF. The DNA sequence is as follows: TGTGCCAGCAGAGTCGGGACCGAAGACAACACTGAAGCTTTCTTT.